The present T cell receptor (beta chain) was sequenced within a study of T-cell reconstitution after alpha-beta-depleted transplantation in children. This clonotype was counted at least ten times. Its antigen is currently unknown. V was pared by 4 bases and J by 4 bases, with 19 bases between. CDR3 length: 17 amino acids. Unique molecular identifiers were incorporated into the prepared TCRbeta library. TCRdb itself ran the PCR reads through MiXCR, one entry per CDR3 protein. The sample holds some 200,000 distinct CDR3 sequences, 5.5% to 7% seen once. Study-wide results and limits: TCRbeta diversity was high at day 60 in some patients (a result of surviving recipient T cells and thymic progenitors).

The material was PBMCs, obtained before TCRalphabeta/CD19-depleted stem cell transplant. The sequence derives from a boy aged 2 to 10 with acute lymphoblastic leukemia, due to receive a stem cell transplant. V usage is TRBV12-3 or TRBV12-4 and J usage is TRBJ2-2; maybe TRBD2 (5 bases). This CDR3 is CASSSPNRDTPTGELFF. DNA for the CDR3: TGTGCCAGCAGTTCGCCAAACCGGGATACGCCCACCGGGGAGCTGTTTTTT.